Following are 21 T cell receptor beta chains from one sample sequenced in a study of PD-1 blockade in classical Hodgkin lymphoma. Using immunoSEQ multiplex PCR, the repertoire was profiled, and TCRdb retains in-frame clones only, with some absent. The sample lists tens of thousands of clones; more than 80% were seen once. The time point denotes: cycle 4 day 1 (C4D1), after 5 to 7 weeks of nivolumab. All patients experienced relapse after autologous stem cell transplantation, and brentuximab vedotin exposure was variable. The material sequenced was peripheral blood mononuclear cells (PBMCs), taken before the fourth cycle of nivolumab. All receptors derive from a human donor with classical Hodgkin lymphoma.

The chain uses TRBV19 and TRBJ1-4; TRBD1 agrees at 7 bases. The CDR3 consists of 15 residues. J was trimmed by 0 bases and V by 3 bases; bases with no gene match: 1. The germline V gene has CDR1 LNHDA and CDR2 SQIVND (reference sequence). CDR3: CASSIGQATNEKLFF. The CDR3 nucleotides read TGTGCCAGTAGTATCGGACAGGCAACTAATGAAAAACTGTTTTTT.

This chain's CDR3 is CASSAGVGWEKLFF. The CDR3 nucleotides read TGTGCCAGCTCAGCCGGTGTAGGTTGGGAAAAACTGTTTTTT. The rearrangement links TRBV18 to TRBJ1-4, with D unresolved. The CDR3 is 14 amino acids. Germline-derived CDR1 and CDR2 are KGHSH and LQKENI. The V end was cut by 5 bases, the J end by 8 bases, with 15 bases between.

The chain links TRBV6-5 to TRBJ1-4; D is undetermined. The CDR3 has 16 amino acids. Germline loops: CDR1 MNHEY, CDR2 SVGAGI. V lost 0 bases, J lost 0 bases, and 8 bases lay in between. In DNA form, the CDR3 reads TGTGCCAGCAGTTACTCGACACTCCCAACTAATGAAAAACTGTTTTTT. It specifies CASSYSTLPTNEKLFF.

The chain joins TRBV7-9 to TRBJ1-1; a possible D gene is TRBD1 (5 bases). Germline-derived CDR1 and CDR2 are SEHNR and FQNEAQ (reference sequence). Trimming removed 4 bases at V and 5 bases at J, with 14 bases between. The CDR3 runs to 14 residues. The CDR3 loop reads CASSSGGIGTEAFF. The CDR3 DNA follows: TGTGCCAGCAGCTCCGGGGGGATCGGGACTGAAGCTTTCTTT. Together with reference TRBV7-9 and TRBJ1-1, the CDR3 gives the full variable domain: DTGVSQNPRHKITKRGQNVTFRCDPISEHNRLYWYRQTLGQGPEFLTYFQNEAQLEKSRLLSDRFSAERPKGSFSTLEIQRTEQGDSAMYLCASSSGGIGTEAFFGQGTRLTVV.

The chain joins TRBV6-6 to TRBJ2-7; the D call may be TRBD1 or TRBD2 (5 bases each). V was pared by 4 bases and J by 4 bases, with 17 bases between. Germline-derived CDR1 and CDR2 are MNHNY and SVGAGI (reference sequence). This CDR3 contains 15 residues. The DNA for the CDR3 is TGTGCCAGCAGTTTCGGGACGGTTTTTTGGTACGAGCAGTACTTC. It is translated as CASSFGTVFWYEQYF.

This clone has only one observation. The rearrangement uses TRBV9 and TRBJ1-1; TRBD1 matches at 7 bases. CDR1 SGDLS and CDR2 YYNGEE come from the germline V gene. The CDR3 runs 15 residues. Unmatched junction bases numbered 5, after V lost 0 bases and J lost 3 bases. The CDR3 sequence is CASSVEGGPYTEAFF. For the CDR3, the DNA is TGTGCCAGCAGCGTAGAAGGGGGCCCCTACACTGAAGCTTTCTTT.

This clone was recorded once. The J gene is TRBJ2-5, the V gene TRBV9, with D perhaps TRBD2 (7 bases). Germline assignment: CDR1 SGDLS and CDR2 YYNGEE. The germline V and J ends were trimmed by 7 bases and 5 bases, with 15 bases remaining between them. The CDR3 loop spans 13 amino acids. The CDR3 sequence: CASGGGRVETQYF. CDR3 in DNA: TGTGCCAGCGGGGGGGGCCGAGTGGAGACCCAGTACTTC.

Here the CDR3 reads CASVLLLNEQFF. CDR3 DNA sequence: TGTGCCAGCGTGTTACTACTCAATGAGCAGTTCTTC. This chain uses TRBV2 with TRBJ2-1, with D hard to call. V lost 8 bases to trimming and J lost 6 bases, with 11 bases between them. In germline, CDR1 is SNHLY, CDR2 FYNNEI. This CDR3 spans 12 amino acids.

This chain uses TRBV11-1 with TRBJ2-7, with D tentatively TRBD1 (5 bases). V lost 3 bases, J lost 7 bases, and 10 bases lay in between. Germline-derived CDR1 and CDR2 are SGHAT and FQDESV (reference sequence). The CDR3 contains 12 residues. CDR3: CASSLDTWEQYF. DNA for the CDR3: TGTGCCAGCAGCTTGGACACCTGGGAGCAGTACTTC.

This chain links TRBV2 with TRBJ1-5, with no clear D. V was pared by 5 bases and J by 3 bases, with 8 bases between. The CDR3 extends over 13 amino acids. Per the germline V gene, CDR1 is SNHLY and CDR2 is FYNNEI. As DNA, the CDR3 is TGTGCCAGCAGTCTTACGCCCAATCAGCCCCAGCATTTT. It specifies CASSLTPNQPQHF.

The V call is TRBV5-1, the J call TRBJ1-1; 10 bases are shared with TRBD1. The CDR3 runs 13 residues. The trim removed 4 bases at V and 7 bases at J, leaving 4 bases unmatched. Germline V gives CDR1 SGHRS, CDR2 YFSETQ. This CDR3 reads CASSPDRGSEAFF. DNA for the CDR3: TGCGCCAGCAGCCCGGACAGGGGGAGTGAAGCTTTCTTT.

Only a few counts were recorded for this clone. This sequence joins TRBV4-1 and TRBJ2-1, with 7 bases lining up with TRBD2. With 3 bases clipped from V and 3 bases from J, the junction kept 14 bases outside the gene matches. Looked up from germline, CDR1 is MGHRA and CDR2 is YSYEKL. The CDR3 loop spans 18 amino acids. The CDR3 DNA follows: TGCGCCAGCAGCCACCCCCCGCTCGGCCTAGCGGACTACAATGAGCAGTTCTTC. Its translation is CASSHPPLGLADYNEQFF.

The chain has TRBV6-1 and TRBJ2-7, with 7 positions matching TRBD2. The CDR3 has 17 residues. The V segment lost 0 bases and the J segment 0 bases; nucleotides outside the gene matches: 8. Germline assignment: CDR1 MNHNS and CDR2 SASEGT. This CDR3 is CASSEAIWASGSYEQYF. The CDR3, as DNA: TGTGCCAGCAGTGAAGCGATATGGGCTAGCGGCTCCTACGAGCAGTACTTC.

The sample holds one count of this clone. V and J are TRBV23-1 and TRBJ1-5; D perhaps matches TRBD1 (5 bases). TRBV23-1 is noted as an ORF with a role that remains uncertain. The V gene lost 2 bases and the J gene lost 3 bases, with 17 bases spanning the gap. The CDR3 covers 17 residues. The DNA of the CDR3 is TGCGCCAGCAGTCAAGGGACTTATTTAAATTCCAATCAGCCCCAGCATTTT. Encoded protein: CASSQGTYLNSNQPQHF.

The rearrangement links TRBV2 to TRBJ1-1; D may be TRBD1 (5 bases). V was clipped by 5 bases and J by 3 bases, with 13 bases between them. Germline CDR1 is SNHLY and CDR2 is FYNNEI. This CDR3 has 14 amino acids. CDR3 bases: TGTGCCAGCAGTCGCCCAGACAGCCACACTGAAGCTTTCTTT. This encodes CASSRPDSHTEAFF.

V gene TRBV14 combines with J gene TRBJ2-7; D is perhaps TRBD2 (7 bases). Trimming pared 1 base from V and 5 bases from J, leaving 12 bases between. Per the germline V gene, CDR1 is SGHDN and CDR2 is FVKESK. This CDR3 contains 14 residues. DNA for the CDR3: TGTGCCAGCAGCCAAGCGGGGGGCTGGGACGAGCAGTACTTC. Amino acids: CASSQAGGWDEQYF.

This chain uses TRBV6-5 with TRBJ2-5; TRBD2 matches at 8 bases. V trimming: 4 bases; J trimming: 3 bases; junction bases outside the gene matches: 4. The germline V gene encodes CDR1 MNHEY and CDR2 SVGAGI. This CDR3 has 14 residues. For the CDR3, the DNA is TGTGCCAGCAGTTTTACAGCGGGGGAAGAGACCCAGTACTTC. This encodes CASSFTAGEETQYF.

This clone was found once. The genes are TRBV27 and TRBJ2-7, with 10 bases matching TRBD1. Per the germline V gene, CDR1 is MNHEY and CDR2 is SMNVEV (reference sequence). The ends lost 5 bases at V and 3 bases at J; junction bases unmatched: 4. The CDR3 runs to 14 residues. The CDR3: CASSPGQGNYEQYF. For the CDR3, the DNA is TGTGCCAGCAGTCCGGGACAGGGGAACTACGAGCAGTACTTC.

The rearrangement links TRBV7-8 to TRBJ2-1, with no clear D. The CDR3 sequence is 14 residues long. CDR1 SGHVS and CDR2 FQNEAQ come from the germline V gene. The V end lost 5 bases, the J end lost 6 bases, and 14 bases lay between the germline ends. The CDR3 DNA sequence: TGTGCCAGCAGCACCGAATACAAGTCCAATGAGCAGTTCTTC. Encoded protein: CASSTEYKSNEQFF.

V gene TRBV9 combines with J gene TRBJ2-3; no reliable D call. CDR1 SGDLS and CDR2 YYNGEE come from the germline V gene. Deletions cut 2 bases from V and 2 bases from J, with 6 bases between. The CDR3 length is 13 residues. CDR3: CASSVTITDTQYF. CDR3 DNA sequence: TGTGCCAGCAGCGTGACCATCACAGATACGCAGTATTTT.

Written as DNA, the CDR3 is TGTGCCAGCAGCGGTAGGGAAAGTGAGCAGTTCTTC. Translation: CASSGRESEQFF. The chain joins TRBV9 to TRBJ2-1; no firm D call. Germline V gene data show CDR1 as SGDLS and CDR2 as YYNGEE. V lost 3 bases to trimming and J lost 9 bases, with 10 bases between them. This CDR3 contains 12 residues.